These 16 T cell receptor beta chains share one sample of origin, sequenced in a study of blood T cells in healthy people across ages. The use of a sample-barcoded 5' primer and a J-beta primer mix characterized a second PCR of roughly 7 to 11 cycles. MiXCR, applied by TCRdb to the 5' RACE reads, yields one record per CDR3 protein. The sample consists of roughly 800,000 distinct CDR3 sequences, roughly 25% of them appearing once. The same data also contributed to another study, on T cells of mothers and their children.

The sequencing input was blood. The source of these receptors is a boy aged 5 to 17 in good health.

This clonotype was recorded a few times. The chain links TRBV30 to TRBJ1-4; D remains unclear. The ends were cut back, 1 base at V and 12 bases at J, with 12 bases in the middle. Germline values: CDR1 GTSNPN, CDR2 SVGIG (reference sequence). The CDR3 totals 12 residues. The CDR3 spells CAWSGTAHELFF. DNA of the CDR3: TGTGCCTGGAGTGGAACAGCTCACGAACTGTTTTTT.

The V gene is TRBV21-1, the J gene TRBJ2-3; TRBD1 reflects the table's D call only, with no check against the DNA. TRBV21-1 is listed as a pseudogene. CDR3 length equals 19 residues. CDR3 nucleotide sequence: TGTGCCAGCAGCAAAGCGTCCCGAAAGTACAGGGCAAGCACAGATACGCAGTATTTT. This sequence encodes CASSKASRKYRASTDTQYF.

The J gene is TRBJ2-3, the V gene TRBV18; D remains unclear. The ends were cut back, 3 bases at V and 3 bases at J, with 7 bases in the middle. The CDR3 spans 13 residues. CDR1 and CDR2 from the germline V gene are KGHSH and LQKENI. DNA for the CDR3: TGTGCCAGCTCACCTAGGGCAACAGATACGCAGTATTTT. Translation gives CASSPRATDTQYF. Full variable domain (remainder filled in from reference TRBV18 and TRBJ2-3): NAGVMQNPRHLVRRRGQEARLRCSPMKGHSHVYWYRQLPEEGLKFMVYLQKENIIDESGMPKERFSAEFPKEGPSILRIQQVVRGDSAAYFCASSPRATDTQYFGPGTRLTVL.

V usage is TRBV15 and J usage is TRBJ2-5; TRBD2 is a possible D gene (6 bases). V shed 5 bases and J shed 7 bases, with 14 bases lying between them. This CDR3 has 13 amino acids. The germline V gene encodes CDR1 LNHNV and CDR2 YYDKDF (reference sequence). Written as DNA, the CDR3 is TGTGCCACCAGCGGATCAAGGGAGGTGACCCAGTACTTC. Translating it yields CATSGSREVTQYF.

The gene calls are TRBV5-6 and TRBJ2-4, with 11 bases aligning to TRBD1. This CDR3 comprises 15 residues. From germline, CDR1 is SGHDT and CDR2 YYEEEE. Germline trimming cut 0 bases from V and 6 bases from J; bases unmatched to any gene: 2. The DNA for the CDR3 is TGTGCCAGCAGCTTGGTAGGGACAGGGGGAAACATTCAGTACTTC. Amino acids: CASSLVGTGGNIQYF.

This clonotype has only a few counts. The rearrangement uses TRBV7-2 and TRBJ2-3, with 12 bases fitting TRBD2. This CDR3 comprises 15 residues. Germline-derived CDR1 and CDR2 are SGHTA and FQGNSA. Unmatched junction bases numbered 6, after V lost 5 bases and J lost 6 bases. CDR3 sequence: CASSPSGRAADTQYF. In DNA form, the CDR3 reads TGTGCCAGCAGCCCTAGCGGGAGGGCGGCGGATACGCAGTATTTT.

This sequence joins TRBV7-9 and TRBJ2-3, with no clear D. Germline CDR1 is SEHNR and CDR2 is FQNEAQ (reference sequence). The V gene lost 5 bases and the J gene lost 4 bases, with 16 bases spanning the gap. The CDR3 covers 15 residues. The CDR3 region has the DNA TGTGCCAGCAGCCCACGGCCCCTTGCGGCAGATACGCAGTATTTT. Residues: CASSPRPLAADTQYF.

The table lists this clonotype with many counts. The chain couples TRBV29-1 to TRBJ2-7; D not certain. Germline CDR1 is SQVTM and CDR2 is ANQGSEA. CDR3 length equals 14 residues. Trimming took off 0 bases at V and 0 bases at J, with 9 bases between the two ends. The CDR3 nucleotides are TGCAGCGTTGAAGATCCGGGCAGCTCCTACGAGCAGTACTTC. Amino acids: CSVEDPGSSYEQYF.

The sample holds a few counts of this clonotype. The chain uses TRBV29-1 and TRBJ2-1; 11 bases fit TRBD2. V lost 5 bases to trimming and J lost 0 bases; unmatched junction nucleotides: 3. The CDR3 sequence is 15 residues long. Germline-derived CDR1 and CDR2 are SQVTM and ANQGSEA. The CDR3 sequence is CSVHGTSGSYNEQFF. The CDR3, as DNA: TGCAGCGTTCATGGGACTAGCGGCTCCTACAATGAGCAGTTCTTC.

About this clonotype: At one end, the junction sequence differs from germline, possibly due to a read error. The V gene is TRBV29-1, the J gene TRBJ2-5; D may be TRBD1 or TRBD2 (5 bases each). The CDR3 sequence is 13 residues long. CDR1 and CDR2 (germline): SQVTM, ANQGSEA. CDR3 nucleotides: TGCAGCGTTGGGGTCCGCCTAGGGGAGACCCGGTACTTC. Encoded protein: CSVGVRLGETRYF.

This clonotype was observed a few times. The genes are TRBV7-9 and TRBJ2-6; tentative D call: TRBD2 (5 bases). Germline V gene sequence: CDR1 SEHNR, CDR2 FQNEAQ (reference sequence). CDR3 length: 15 residues. Written as DNA, the CDR3 is TGTGGCCGGGAAATCACGTCGGCTGGGGCCAACGTCCTGACTTTC. Translated: CGREITSAGANVLTF.

The gene calls are TRBV7-8 and TRBJ2-5; the D is unclear. CDR3 length: 15 amino acids. The ends were cut back, 0 bases at V and 4 bases at J, with 12 bases in the middle. In germline, CDR1 is SGHVS, CDR2 FQNEAQ. The CDR3 is CASSLAGLWGETQYF. In nucleotides, the CDR3 is TGTGCCAGCAGCTTAGCCGGTTTGTGGGGAGAGACCCAGTACTTC.

This clonotype has just one count. The gene calls are TRBV5-1 and TRBJ2-2, with TRBD1 matching over 7 bases. CDR1 SGHRS and CDR2 YFSETQ come from the germline V gene. This CDR3 contains 13 residues. The V and J ends lost 3 bases and 6 bases, in that order; junction bases with no gene match: 2. The CDR3 reads CASSYQGAGELFF. Written as DNA, the CDR3 is TGCGCCAGCAGCTATCAGGGGGCCGGGGAGCTGTTTTTT.

V usage is TRBV6-5 and J usage is TRBJ1-1; TRBD1 agrees at 8 bases. Germline values: CDR1 MNHEY, CDR2 SVGAGI. The CDR3 has 13 amino acids. Unmatched junction bases numbered 7, after V lost 5 bases and J lost 8 bases. CDR3 amino acids: CASSGQGKREAFF. For the CDR3, the DNA is TGTGCCAGCAGTGGACAGGGAAAAAGAGAAGCTTTCTTT.

This clonotype occurred a few times. The genes are TRBV2 and TRBJ1-1; a possible D gene is TRBD1 (6 bases). Germline V lookup: CDR1 SNHLY, CDR2 FYNNEI. CDR3 length equals 15 residues. V was clipped by 6 bases and J by 5 bases, with 19 bases between them. CDR3 protein: CASRGVGGRFTEAFF. The CDR3 DNA reads TGTGCCAGCAGAGGGGTAGGGGGGCGCTTTACTGAAGCTTTCTTT.

On this clonotype: Germline is not matched at one junction end, which may reflect a read error. The chain carries TRBV7-9 and TRBJ2-5; D may correspond to TRBD1 or TRBD2 (6 bases each). Germline CDR1 reads SEHNR; CDR2 reads FQNEAQ (reference sequence). The CDR3 spans 14 residues. Here the CDR3 DNA reads TGTGCCGGCAGCTTAGGACAGACTAGGGAGACCCAGTACTTC. Translated, it gives CAGSLGQTRETQYF. Together with reference TRBV7-9 and TRBJ2-5, the CDR3 gives the full variable domain: DTGVSQNPRHKITKRGQNVTFRCDPISEHNRLYWYRQTLGQGPEFLTYFQNEAQLEKSRLLSDRFSAERPKGSFSTLEIQRTEQGDSAMYLCAGSLGQTRETQYFGPGTRLLVL.